This TCR beta chain emerged from a study of cytomegalovirus exposure and HLA in healthy donors. Study details: In a later analysis, the approximately 120 validation repertoires were reported to have used the same platform as the approximately 620 first-cohort repertoires.

The CDR3 contains 15 residues. With V trimmed by 4 bases and J by 2 bases, 3 bases remained unmatched. CDR1 and CDR2 from the germline V gene are GTSNPN and SVGIG (reference sequence). Clones were read by immunoSEQ multiplex PCR, and TCRdb kept only the in-frame ones, dropping some. The data show some 250,000 clones, 75% to 90% seen once. Whole-study results and caveats: Listed as cytomegalovirus-associated were roughly 180 TCR beta chains. Reports described diagnosis of cytomegalovirus status by the classifier as highly specific and sensitive.

Points on this clone: The antigen remains undetermined.

This receptor was obtained from a woman aged 30 to 39 in good health and CMV-seropositive. The sequencing sample was made of PBMCs. The chain is built from TRBV30 and TRBJ2-7; 15 bases align to TRBD2. The CDR3 nucleotides are TGTGCCTGGAAGGGACTAGCGGGAGGCACCTACGAGCAGTACTTC. As protein: CAWKGLAGGTYEQYF.